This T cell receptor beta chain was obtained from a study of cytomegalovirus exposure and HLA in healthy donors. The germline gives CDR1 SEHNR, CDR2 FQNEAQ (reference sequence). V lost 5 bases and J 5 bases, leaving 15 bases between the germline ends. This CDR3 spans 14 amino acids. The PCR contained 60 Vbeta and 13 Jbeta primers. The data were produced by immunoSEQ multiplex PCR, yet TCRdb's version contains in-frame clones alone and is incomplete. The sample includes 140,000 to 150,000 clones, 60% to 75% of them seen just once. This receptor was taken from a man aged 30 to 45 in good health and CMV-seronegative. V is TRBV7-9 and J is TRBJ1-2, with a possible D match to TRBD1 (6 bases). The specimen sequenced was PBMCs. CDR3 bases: TGTGCCAGCAGCCTTCACCCGAGGGGGTATGGCTACACCTTC. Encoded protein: CASSLHPRGYGYTF.